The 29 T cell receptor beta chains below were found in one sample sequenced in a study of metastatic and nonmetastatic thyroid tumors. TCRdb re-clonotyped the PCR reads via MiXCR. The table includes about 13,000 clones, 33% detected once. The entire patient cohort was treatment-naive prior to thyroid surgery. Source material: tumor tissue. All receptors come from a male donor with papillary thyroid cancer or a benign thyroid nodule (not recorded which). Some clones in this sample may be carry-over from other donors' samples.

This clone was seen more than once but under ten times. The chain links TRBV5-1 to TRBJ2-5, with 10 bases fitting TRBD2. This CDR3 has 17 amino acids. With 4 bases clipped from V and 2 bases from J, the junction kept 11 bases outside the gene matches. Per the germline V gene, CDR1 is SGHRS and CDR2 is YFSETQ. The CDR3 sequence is CASSPPQGSGGQETQYF. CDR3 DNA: TGCGCCAGCAGCCCCCCTCAAGGTAGCGGGGGGCAAGAGACCCAGTACTTC.

In DNA, the CDR3 is TGTGCCAGCAGTGACCCCGACAGCCCTTCCCCCTACGAGCAGTACTTC. This encodes CASSDPDSPSPYEQYF. The chain recombines TRBV2 with TRBJ2-7; D possibly corresponds to TRBD1 (5 bases). The V gene lost 3 bases and the J gene lost 2 bases, with 17 bases spanning the gap. The CDR3 runs to 16 residues. Per the germline V gene, CDR1 is SNHLY and CDR2 is FYNNEI.

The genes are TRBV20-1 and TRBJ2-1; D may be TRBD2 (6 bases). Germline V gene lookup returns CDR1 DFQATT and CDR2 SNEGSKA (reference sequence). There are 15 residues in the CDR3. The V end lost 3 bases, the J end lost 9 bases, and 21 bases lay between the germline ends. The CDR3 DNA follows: TGCAGTGCTAGCGGACGTAGCGGTACAACCCCTGAGCAGTTCTTC. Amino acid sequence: CSASGRSGTTPEQFF.

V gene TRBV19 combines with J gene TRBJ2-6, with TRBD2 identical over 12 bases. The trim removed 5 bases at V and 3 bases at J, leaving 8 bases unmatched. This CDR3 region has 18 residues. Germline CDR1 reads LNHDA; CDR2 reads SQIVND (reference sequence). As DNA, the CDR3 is TGTGCCAGTAGTGCGACACTAGCGGGAGGAAGTGGGGCCAACGTCCTGACTTTC. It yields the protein CASSATLAGGSGANVLTF.

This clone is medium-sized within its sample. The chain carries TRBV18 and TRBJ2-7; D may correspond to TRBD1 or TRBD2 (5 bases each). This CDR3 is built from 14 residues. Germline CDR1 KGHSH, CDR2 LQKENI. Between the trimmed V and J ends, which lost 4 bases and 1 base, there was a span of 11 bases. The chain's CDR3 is CASSHRDVSYEQYF. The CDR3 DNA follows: TGTGCCAGCTCACATCGGGACGTGTCCTACGAGCAGTACTTC.

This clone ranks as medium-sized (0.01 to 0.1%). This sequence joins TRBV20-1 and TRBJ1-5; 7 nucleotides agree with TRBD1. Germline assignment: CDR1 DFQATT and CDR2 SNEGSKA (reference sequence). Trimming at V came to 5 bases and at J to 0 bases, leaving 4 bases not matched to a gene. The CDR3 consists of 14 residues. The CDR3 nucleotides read TGCAGTGCTGGGGACAGCTATAGCAATCAGCCCCAGCATTTT. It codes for CSAGDSYSNQPQHF.

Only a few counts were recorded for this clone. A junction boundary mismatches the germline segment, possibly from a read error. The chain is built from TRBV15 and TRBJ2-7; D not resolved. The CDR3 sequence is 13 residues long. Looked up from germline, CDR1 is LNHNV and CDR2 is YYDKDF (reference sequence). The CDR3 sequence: CATSTGSNYDQYF. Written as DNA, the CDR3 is TGTGCCACCAGCACCGGATCCAACTACGATCAGTACTTC.

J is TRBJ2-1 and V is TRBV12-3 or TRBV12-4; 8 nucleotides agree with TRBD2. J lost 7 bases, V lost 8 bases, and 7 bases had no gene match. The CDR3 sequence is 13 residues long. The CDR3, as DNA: TGTGCCAGCCTCGGGGGGGCCGAGAATGAGCAGTTCTTC. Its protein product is CASLGGAENEQFF.

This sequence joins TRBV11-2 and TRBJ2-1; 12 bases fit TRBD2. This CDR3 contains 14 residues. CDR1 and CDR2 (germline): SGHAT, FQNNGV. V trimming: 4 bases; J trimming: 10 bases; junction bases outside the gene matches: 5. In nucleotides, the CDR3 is TGTGCCAGCAGCTCCGGACTAGCGGGACAAGAGCAGTTCTTC. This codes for CASSSGLAGQEQFF.

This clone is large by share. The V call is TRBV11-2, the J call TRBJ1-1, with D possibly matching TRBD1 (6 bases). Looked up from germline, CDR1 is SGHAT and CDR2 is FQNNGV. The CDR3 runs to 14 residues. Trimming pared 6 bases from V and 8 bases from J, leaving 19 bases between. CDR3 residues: CASSLRLQGGEAFF. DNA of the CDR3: TGTGCCAGCAGTCTAAGGCTACAGGGTGGCGAAGCTTTCTTT.

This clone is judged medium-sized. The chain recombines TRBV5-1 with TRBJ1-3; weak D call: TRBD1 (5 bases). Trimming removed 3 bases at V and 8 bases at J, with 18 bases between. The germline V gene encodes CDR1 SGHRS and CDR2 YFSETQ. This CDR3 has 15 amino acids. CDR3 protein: CASSSLGVGGDTIYF. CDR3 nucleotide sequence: TGCGCCAGCAGCTCCCTCGGTGTGGGGGGGGACACCATATATTTT.

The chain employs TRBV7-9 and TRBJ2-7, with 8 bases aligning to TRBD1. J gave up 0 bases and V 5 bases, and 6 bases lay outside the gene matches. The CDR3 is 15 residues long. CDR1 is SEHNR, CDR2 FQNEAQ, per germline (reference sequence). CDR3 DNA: TGTGCCAGCAGCCCCCAGGGGGCCATCTCCTACGAGCAGTACTTC. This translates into CASSPQGAISYEQYF.

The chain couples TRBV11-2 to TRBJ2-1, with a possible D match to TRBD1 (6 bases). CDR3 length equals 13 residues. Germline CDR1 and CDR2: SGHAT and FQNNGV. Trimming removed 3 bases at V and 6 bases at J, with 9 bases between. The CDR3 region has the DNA TGTGCCAGCAGCTTTAACAGGGTCAATGAGCAGTTCTTC. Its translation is CASSFNRVNEQFF.

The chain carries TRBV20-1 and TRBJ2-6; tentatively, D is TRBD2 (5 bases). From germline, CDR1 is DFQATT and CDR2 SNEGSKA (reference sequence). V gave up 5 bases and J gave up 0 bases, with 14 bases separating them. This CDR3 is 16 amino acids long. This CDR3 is CSAPKEGNSGANVLTF. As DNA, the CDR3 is TGCAGTGCTCCCAAAGAGGGAAACTCTGGGGCCAACGTCCTGACTTTC.

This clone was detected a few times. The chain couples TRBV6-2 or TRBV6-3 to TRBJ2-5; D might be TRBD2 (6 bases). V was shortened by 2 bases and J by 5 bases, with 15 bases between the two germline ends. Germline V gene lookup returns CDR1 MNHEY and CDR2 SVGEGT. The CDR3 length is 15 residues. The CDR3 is CASSYNAEGGETQYF. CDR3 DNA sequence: TGTGCCAGCAGTTACAATGCGGAGGGTGGCGAGACCCAGTACTTC.

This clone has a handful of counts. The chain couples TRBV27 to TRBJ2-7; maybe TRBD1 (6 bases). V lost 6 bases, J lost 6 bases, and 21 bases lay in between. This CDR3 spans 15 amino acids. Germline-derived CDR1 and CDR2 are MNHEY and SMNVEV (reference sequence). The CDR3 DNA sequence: TGTGCCAGCAGAGAATTGGACAGCTCGGTAGGCGAGCAGTACTTC. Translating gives CASRELDSSVGEQYF.

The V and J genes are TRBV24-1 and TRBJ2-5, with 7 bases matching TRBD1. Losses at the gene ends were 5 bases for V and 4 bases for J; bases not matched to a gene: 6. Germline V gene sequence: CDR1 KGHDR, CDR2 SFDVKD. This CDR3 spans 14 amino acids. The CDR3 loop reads CATSGNRGRETQYF. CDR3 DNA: TGTGCCACCAGTGGGAACAGGGGCCGAGAGACCCAGTACTTC.

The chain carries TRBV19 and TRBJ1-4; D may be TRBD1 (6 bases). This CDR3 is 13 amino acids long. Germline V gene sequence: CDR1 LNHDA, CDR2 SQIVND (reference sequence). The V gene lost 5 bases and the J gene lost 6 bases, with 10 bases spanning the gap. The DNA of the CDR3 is TGTGCCAGTAGTTCCAACAGGGATGAAAAACTGTTTTTT. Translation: CASSSNRDEKLFF.

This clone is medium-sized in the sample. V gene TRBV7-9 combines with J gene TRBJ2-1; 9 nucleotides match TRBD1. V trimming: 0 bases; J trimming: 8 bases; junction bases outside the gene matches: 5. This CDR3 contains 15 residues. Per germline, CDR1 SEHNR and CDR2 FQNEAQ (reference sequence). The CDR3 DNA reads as TGTGCCAGCAGCTTAGCACAGGGGGCTTGGGATGAGCAGTTCTTC. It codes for CASSLAQGAWDEQFF.

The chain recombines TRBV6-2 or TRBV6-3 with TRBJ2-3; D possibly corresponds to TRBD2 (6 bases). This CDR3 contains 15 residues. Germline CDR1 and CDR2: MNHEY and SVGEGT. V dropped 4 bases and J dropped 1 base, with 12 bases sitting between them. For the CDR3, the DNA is TGTGCCAGCAGTTCAAGGCGGGGCCGCACAGATACGCAGTATTTT. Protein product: CASSSRRGRTDTQYF.

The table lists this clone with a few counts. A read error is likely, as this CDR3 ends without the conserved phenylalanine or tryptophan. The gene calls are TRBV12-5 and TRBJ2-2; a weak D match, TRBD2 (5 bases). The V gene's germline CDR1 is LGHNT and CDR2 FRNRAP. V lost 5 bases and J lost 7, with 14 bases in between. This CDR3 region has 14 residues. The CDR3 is CASGPREGDGELFL. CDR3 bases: TGTGCTAGTGGTCCGCGTGAGGGAGACGGGGAGCTGTTTCTT.

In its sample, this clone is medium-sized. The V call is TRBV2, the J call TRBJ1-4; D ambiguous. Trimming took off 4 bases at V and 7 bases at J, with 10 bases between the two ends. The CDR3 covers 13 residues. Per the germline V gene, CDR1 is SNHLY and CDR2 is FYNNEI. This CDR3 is CASSGERGEKLFF. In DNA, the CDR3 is TGTGCCAGCAGTGGGGAACGAGGTGAAAAACTGTTTTTT.

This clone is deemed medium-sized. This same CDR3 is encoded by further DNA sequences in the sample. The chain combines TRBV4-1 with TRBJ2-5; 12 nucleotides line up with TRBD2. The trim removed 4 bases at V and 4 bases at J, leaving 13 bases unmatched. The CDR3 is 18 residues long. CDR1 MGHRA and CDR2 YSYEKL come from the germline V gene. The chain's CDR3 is CASSPTSGRSGVVETQYF. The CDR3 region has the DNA TGCGCCAGCAGCCCGACTAGCGGGAGATCTGGGGTGGTAGAGACCCAGTACTTC.

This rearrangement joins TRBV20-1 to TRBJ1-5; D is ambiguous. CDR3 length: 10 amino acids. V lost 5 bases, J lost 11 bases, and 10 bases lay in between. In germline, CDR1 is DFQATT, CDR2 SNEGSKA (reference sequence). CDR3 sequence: CSAPLGAQHF. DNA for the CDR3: TGCAGTGCTCCTCTCGGAGCCCAGCATTTT.

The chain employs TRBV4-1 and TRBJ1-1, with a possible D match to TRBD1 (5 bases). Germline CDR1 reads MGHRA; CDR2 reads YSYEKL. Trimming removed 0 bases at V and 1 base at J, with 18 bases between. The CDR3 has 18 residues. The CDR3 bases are TGCGCCAGCAGCCAAGATCGGAAGTACAGGTCCGAGAACACTGAAGCTTTCTTT. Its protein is CASSQDRKYRSENTEAFF.

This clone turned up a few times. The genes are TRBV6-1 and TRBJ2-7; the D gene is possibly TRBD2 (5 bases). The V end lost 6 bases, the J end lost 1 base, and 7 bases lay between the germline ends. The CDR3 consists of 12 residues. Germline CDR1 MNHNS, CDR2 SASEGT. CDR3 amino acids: CASSRGSYEQYF. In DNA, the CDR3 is TGTGCCAGCAGCCGGGGTTCCTACGAGCAGTACTTC.

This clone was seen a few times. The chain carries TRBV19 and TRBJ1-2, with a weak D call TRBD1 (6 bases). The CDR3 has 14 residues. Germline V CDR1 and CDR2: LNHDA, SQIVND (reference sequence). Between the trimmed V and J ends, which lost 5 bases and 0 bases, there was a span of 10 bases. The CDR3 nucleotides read TGTGCCAGTAGTGGAAACAGGGCTAACTATGGCTACACCTTC. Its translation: CASSGNRANYGYTF.

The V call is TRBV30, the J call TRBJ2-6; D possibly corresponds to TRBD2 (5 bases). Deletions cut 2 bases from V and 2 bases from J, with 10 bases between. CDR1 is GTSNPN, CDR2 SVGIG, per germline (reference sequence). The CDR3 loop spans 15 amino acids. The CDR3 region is CAWSSGSTGANVLTF. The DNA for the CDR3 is TGTGCCTGGAGTAGTGGGAGCACTGGGGCCAACGTCCTGACTTTC.

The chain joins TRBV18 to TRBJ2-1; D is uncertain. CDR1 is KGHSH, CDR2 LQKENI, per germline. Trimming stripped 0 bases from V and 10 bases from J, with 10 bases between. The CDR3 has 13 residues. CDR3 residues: CASSPPVASEQFF. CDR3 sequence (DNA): TGTGCCAGCTCACCACCGGTGGCCAGCGAGCAGTTCTTC.